This T cell receptor (beta chain) was recovered during a study of T cells in Graves' hyperthyroidism and ophthalmopathy. This clonotype showed up many times. Its antigen remains unknown. Amplification yielded TCR beta CDR3 regions, with RNA transcripts as the source. The TCR CDR3 was amplified in a first-round RT-PCR using the HTBI primer set. TCRdb ran MiXCR on the multiplex PCR reads and lists one entry per CDR3 protein. Altogether 490,000 or so distinct CDR3 sequences are present, around 50% being singletons, with the ten largest covering about 40%. Overall study results and limits: A median around 6.4 months before onset, the model predicted ophthalmopathy.

Sequenced: peripheral blood or thyroid tissue (not recorded which). This TCR was sampled from an adult woman with Graves' disease, either hyperthyroidism or ophthalmopathy (not recorded which).

The CDR3: CASSISPAQGYEQYF. In DNA, the CDR3 is TGTGCCAGTAGTATATCTCCCGCACAGGGCTACGAGCAGTACTTC. The chain employs TRBV19 and TRBJ2-7; D may be TRBD1 (6 bases). The CDR3 loop spans 15 amino acids. Germline lookup yields CDR1 LNHDA and CDR2 SQIVND (reference sequence). Trimming removed 2 bases at V and 3 bases at J, with 14 bases between.